This T cell receptor (beta chain) stems from a study of regulatory T cells in long-lasting Graves disease. This clonotype was picked up many times. Time point defined: persistent/refractory GD, antithyroid drugs over 5 years with positive TRAb. Preparation of the TCR library used RNA extracted from PBMCs. Trimming took off 3 bases at V and 7 bases at J, with 21 bases between the two ends. The CDR3 has 16 residues. Germline CDR1 and CDR2: MDHEN and SYDVKM. Both iRepertoire HTBI primers and Arm-PCR of CDR3 regions were used to build the TCR beta libraries. TCRdb independently ran MiXCR on the multiplex PCR reads; one entry per CDR3 protein. Of some 280,000 distinct CDR3 sequences listed, more than 20% are singletons.

This sample comprised peripheral blood mononuclear cells (PBMCs), obtained when the disease was refractory, from a patient treated with antithyroid drugs. The chain combines TRBV28 with TRBJ1-2, with a weak D call TRBD1 (6 bases). The sequence derives from a female donor with Graves disease. CDR3 sequence reads: CASSFLLREGGGGYTF. DNA for the CDR3: TGTGCCAGCAGTTTCCTCCTCCGGGAGGGGGGAGGTGGCTACACCTTC.